Below, 16 T cell receptor beta chains from the same sample are listed, as sequenced in a study of blood T cell dynamics during melanoma immunotherapy. Here immunoSEQ multiplex PCR was the method, and the copy in TCRdb shows in-frame clones only, minus some. Here the sample spans some 20,000 clones, 85% to 90% being singletons. Time point given: pre-treatment baseline. The sample consisted of blood, taken from a patient treated with checkpoint blockade. The receptors here all came from a human donor with melanoma.

This sequence joins TRBV7-9 and TRBJ2-3, with TRBD2 identical over 10 bases. This CDR3 has 16 amino acids. The ends lost 6 bases at V and 2 bases at J; junction bases unmatched: 8. CDR1 SEHNR and CDR2 FQNEAQ come from the germline V gene (reference sequence). CDR3 residues: CASSLLAGGTTDTQYF. CDR3 DNA sequence: TGTGCCAGCAGTTTATTAGCGGGAGGAACCACAGATACGCAGTATTTT.

V is TRBV7-3 and J is TRBJ2-3; D is possibly TRBD2 (6 bases). Germline V gene sequence: CDR1 SGHTA, CDR2 FQGTGA. The V end lost 5 bases, the J end lost 4 bases, and 10 bases lay between the germline ends. This CDR3 has 13 residues. The CDR3 region is CASSPGGADTQYF. The DNA for the CDR3 is TGTGCCAGCAGCCCCGGAGGGGCAGATACGCAGTATTTT.

This clone has only a few counts. The chain employs TRBV7-9 and TRBJ1-1; D call uncertain. Germline CDR1 and CDR2: SEHNR and FQNEAQ (reference sequence). The CDR3 length is 13 residues. The V and J ends lost 0 bases and 12 bases respectively, with 14 bases between them. The CDR3 region is CASSLATFTGTFF. CDR3 nucleotide sequence: TGTGCCAGCAGCTTAGCCACGTTCACGGGGACTTTCTTT.

This clone appeared once. The chain links TRBV11-2 to TRBJ1-5; D is undetermined. Trimming took 0 bases from V and 0 from J, leaving 6 bases between them. The CDR3 is 15 residues long. Per the germline V gene, CDR1 is SGHAT and CDR2 is FQNNGV. CDR3 protein: CASSLDQHSNQPQHF. The CDR3 DNA follows: TGTGCCAGCAGCTTAGACCAGCATAGCAATCAGCCCCAGCATTTT.

The chain uses TRBV6-5 and TRBJ2-1; 11 nucleotides line up with TRBD2. The junction had 5 bases not matched to a gene; V was cut back by 9 bases and J by 7 bases. The V gene's germline CDR1 is MNHEY and CDR2 SVGAGI. The CDR3 loop spans 13 amino acids. The CDR3 region is CASRLAGPNEQFF. CDR3 sequence (DNA): TGTGCCAGTAGACTAGCGGGGCCGAATGAGCAGTTCTTC.

The chain has TRBV28 and TRBJ1-4; the D gene is possibly TRBD1 (5 bases). This CDR3 region has 16 residues. The ends were cut back, 6 bases at V and 2 bases at J, with 16 bases in the middle. Germline values: CDR1 MDHEN, CDR2 SYDVKM. CDR3 sequence: CASSHYRFRTNEKLFF. The CDR3, as DNA: TGTGCCAGCAGCCACTACAGGTTCCGTACTAATGAAAAACTGTTTTTT.

The chain carries TRBV10-2 and TRBJ2-7, with 9 bases fitting TRBD2. The CDR3 has 12 residues. Germline V gene data show CDR1 as WSHSY and CDR2 as SAAADI. CDR3 nucleotides: TGCGCAGCGGGGGGACTTATCTACGAGCAGTACTTC. Residues: CAAGGLIYEQYF.

The chain couples TRBV25-1 to TRBJ1-1, with a weak D call TRBD1 (6 bases). The CDR3 loop spans 16 amino acids. Between the trimmed V and J ends, which lost 4 bases and 7 bases, there was a span of 22 bases. CDR1 MGHDK and CDR2 SYGVNS come from the germline V gene. The DNA of the CDR3 is TGTGCCAGCAGTGGACCATGGGCGTGGGCAGGGGTTGAAGCTTTCTTT. It specifies CASSGPWAWAGVEAFF.

This clone was counted between two and nine times. The chain employs TRBV7-3 and TRBJ2-2, with 7 bases matching TRBD1. The CDR3 extends over 15 amino acids. J was trimmed by 5 bases and V by 3 bases; bases with no gene match: 6. CDR1 and CDR2 from the germline V gene are SGHTA and FQGTGA. As DNA, the CDR3 is TGTGCCAGCAGCTTCACAGGGGTTCGGACCGGGGAGCTGTTTTTT. This translates into CASSFTGVRTGELFF.

The chain has TRBV18 and TRBJ2-7, with D unresolved. V lost 1 base, J lost 7 bases, and 8 bases lay in between. This CDR3 is 12 amino acids long. Germline V lookup: CDR1 KGHSH, CDR2 LQKENI. CDR3 DNA sequence: TGTGCCAGCTCACCACGATTGTCGGAGCAGTACTTC. It translates to CASSPRLSEQYF.

CDR3 DNA sequence: TGTGCCAGCAGGGAAACGGGAGGGTCCCGCTACGAGCAGTACTTC. Translating gives CASRETGGSRYEQYF. V is TRBV7-3 and J is TRBJ2-7, with TRBD2 identical over 8 bases. J gave up 3 bases and V 6 bases, and 10 bases lay outside the gene matches. The CDR3 contains 15 residues. CDR1 is SGHTA, CDR2 FQGTGA, per germline.

The V call is TRBV28, the J call TRBJ1-1; D call uncertain. The CDR3 loop spans 13 amino acids. Germline loops: CDR1 MDHEN, CDR2 SYDVKM. Trimming removed 6 bases from V and 3 bases from J, with 11 bases in between. CDR3 DNA: TGTGCCAGCAGCAAAACCGCCCACACTGAAGCTTTCTTT. Translating it yields CASSKTAHTEAFF. Supplemented by reference TRBV28 and TRBJ1-1, the full variable domain reads DVKVTQSSRYLVKRTGEKVFLECVQDMDHENMFWYRQDPGLGLRLIYFSYDVKMKEKGDIPEGYSVSREKKERFSLILESASTNQTSMYLCASSKTAHTEAFFGQGTRLTVV.

This chain links TRBV5-1 with TRBJ2-7; unclear D gene. The CDR3 consists of 11 residues. CDR1 and CDR2 (germline): SGHRS, YFSETQ. V gave up 6 bases and J gave up 4 bases, with 8 bases separating them. For the CDR3, the DNA is TGCGCCAGCACTTTCGGGTACGAGCAGTACTTC. Protein: CASTFGYEQYF.

The rearrangement uses TRBV5-1 and TRBJ1-2, with D uncertain. The CDR3 loop spans 14 amino acids. Deletions cut 0 bases from V and 4 bases from J, with 10 bases between. The germline V gene encodes CDR1 SGHRS and CDR2 YFSETQ. The CDR3 loop is CASSLGETVYGYTF. CDR3 coding DNA: TGCGCCAGCAGCTTGGGGGAGACCGTCTATGGCTACACCTTC.

V gene TRBV18 combines with J gene TRBJ1-3; D is unresolved. This CDR3 has 14 residues. CDR1 is KGHSH and CDR2 is LQKENI in the germline V gene. V dropped 2 bases and J dropped 0 bases, with 5 bases sitting between them. This CDR3 reads CASSPSRSGNTIYF. In nucleotides, the CDR3 is TGTGCCAGCTCACCAAGTCGCTCTGGAAACACCATATATTTT. The whole variable domain, remainder taken from reference TRBV18 and TRBJ1-3, is NAGVMQNPRHLVRRRGQEARLRCSPMKGHSHVYWYRQLPEEGLKFMVYLQKENIIDESGMPKERFSAEFPKEGPSILRIQQVVRGDSAAYFCASSPSRSGNTIYFGEGSWLTVV.

CDR3 amino acids: CASSLARRVSYEQYF. The CDR3, as DNA: TGTGCCAGCAGCTTAGCGCGACGGGTCTCCTACGAGCAGTACTTC. The rearrangement uses TRBV7-2 and TRBJ2-7, with D unresolved. Germline V gene sequence: CDR1 SGHTA, CDR2 FQGNSA. V shed 0 bases and J shed 0 bases, with 9 bases lying between them. The CDR3 has 15 amino acids.